A single sample is the source of the 17 T cell receptor beta chains below, sequenced in a study of PD-L1 blockade in urothelial cancer. Documented time point: pretreatment peripheral blood. This table comes from immunoSEQ multiplex PCR, and its TCRdb copy is limited to in-frame clones, with some not included. The top ten hold 3% to 4% of the sample, which has approximately 50,000 clones, approximately 79% seen once. Source: PBMCs, taken around atezolizumab (anti-PD-L1) treatment. The receptors here all came from a man between 65 and 80 years old with urothelial cancer.

The chain combines TRBV7-2 with TRBJ1-2; D remains unclear. The germline V and J ends were trimmed by 1 base and 6 bases, with 9 bases remaining between them. This CDR3 contains 13 residues. The V gene's germline CDR1 is SGHTA and CDR2 FQGNSA. The CDR3 bases are TGTGCCAGCAGCTTAGTGAGGGCAGATGGCTACACCTTC. Translating gives CASSLVRADGYTF. The whole variable domain, filled in from reference TRBV7-2 and TRBJ1-2, reads GAGVSQSPSNKVTEKGKDVELRCDPISGHTALYWYRQSLGQGLEFLIYFQGNSAPDKSGLPSDRFSAERTGGSVSTLTIQRTQQEDSAVYLCASSLVRADGYTFGSGTRLTVV.

The V call is TRBV9, the J call TRBJ2-7, with a possible D match to TRBD2 (6 bases). The germline V and J ends were trimmed by 4 bases and 6 bases, with 26 bases remaining between them. Germline CDR1 SGDLS, CDR2 YYNGEE. This CDR3 has 17 amino acids. CDR3 residues: CASSPRDSRAAVGEQYF. Written as DNA, the CDR3 is TGTGCCAGCAGCCCCCGGGACTCCCGGGCCGCGGTCGGCGAGCAGTACTTC.

The chain joins TRBV9 to TRBJ1-3; tentative D call: TRBD1 (5 bases). The CDR3 is made up of 15 amino acids. Germline lookup yields CDR1 SGDLS and CDR2 YYNGEE. Trimming stripped 0 bases from V and 2 bases from J, with 9 bases between. The CDR3 bases are TGTGCCAGCAGCGTAGCTGTAGGGGCTGGAAACACCATATATTTT. Protein product: CASSVAVGAGNTIYF.

The table lists this clone with a few counts. The chain carries TRBV7-3 and TRBJ2-5, with D possibly matching TRBD2 (6 bases). V lost 6 bases, J lost 4 bases, and 24 bases lay in between. From germline, CDR1 is SGHTA and CDR2 FQGTGA. CDR3 length: 17 amino acids. The CDR3 nucleotides are TGTGCCAGCAGTAGAGGCCGGGACTCCTACTCTAGAGAGACCCAGTACTTC. This encodes CASSRGRDSYSRETQYF.

This clone turned up a few times. The rearrangement joins TRBV7-2 to TRBJ2-1; D is ambiguous. The CDR3 extends over 13 amino acids. Trimming took off 2 bases at V and 5 bases at J, with 7 bases between the two ends. CDR1 and CDR2 (germline): SGHTA, FQGNSA. The CDR3 region is CASSLRGNNEQFF. CDR3 coding DNA: TGTGCCAGCAGCTTAAGAGGAAACAATGAGCAGTTCTTC.

The chain joins TRBV7-9 to TRBJ2-3, with 8 nucleotides matching TRBD1. Trimming at V came to 4 bases and at J to 1 base, leaving 4 bases not matched to a gene. The CDR3 sequence is 15 residues long. The germline V gene has CDR1 SEHNR and CDR2 FQNEAQ (reference sequence). The CDR3 spells CASSYLTGGTDTQYF. The CDR3 region has the DNA TGTGCCAGCAGCTACCTGACAGGGGGCACAGATACGCAGTATTTT.

V gene TRBV4-3 combines with J gene TRBJ1-3; the D gene is possibly TRBD1 (5 bases). Trimming stripped 1 base from V and 3 bases from J, with 13 bases between. Germline V gives CDR1 LGHNA, CDR2 YSLEER. The CDR3 is made up of 16 amino acids. CDR3 amino acids: CASSQAKGAGGNTIYF. The DNA for the CDR3 is TGCGCCAGCAGCCAAGCTAAAGGGGCAGGTGGAAACACCATATATTTT.

This rearrangement joins TRBV4-2 to TRBJ1-2; no reliable D call. The germline gives CDR1 LGHNA, CDR2 YNFKEQ. V was shortened by 0 bases and J by 8 bases, with 16 bases between the two germline ends. This CDR3 is 15 amino acids long. The CDR3 DNA follows: TGTGCCAGCAGCCAAGAGAGGGAGAACGGGCGCGGCTACACCTTC. Its translation is CASSQERENGRGYTF.

This clone occurred once. The chain has TRBV30 and TRBJ2-4, with 10 bases fitting TRBD2. CDR3 size: 14 residues. CDR1 GTSNPN and CDR2 SVGIG come from the germline V gene (reference sequence). J lost 5 bases, V lost 2 bases, and 3 bases had no gene match. CDR3 nucleotide sequence: TGTGCCTGGAGTTTTAGCGGGGGGCAAAACATTCAGTACTTC. Protein product: CAWSFSGGQNIQYF. The whole variable domain, remainder taken from reference TRBV30 and TRBJ2-4, is SQTIHQWPATLVQPVGSPLSLECTVEGTSNPNLYWYRQAAGRGLQLLFYSVGIGQISSEVPQNLSASRPQDRQFILSSKKLLLSDSGFYLCAWSFSGGQNIQYFGAGTRLSVL.

The chain uses TRBV27 and TRBJ2-2; D perhaps matches TRBD1 (6 bases). Trimming took off 6 bases at V and 6 bases at J, with 14 bases between the two ends. CDR1 and CDR2 (germline): MNHEY, SMNVEV (reference sequence). This CDR3 is built from 14 residues. This chain's CDR3 is CASRQGPSPGELFF. In nucleotides, the CDR3 is TGTGCCAGCAGACAGGGCCCTTCCCCCGGGGAGCTGTTTTTT.

The V and J genes are TRBV9 and TRBJ1-2; possibly TRBD1 for D (6 bases). V dropped 0 bases and J dropped 8 bases, with 17 bases sitting between them. This CDR3 is 15 amino acids long. Germline V gene data show CDR1 as SGDLS and CDR2 as YYNGEE. CDR3 amino acids: CASSVDPQGLGGYTF. DNA for the CDR3: TGTGCCAGCAGCGTAGACCCACAGGGCCTAGGCGGCTACACCTTC.

The chain has TRBV30 and TRBJ1-1, with D unclear. The V end lost 0 bases, the J end lost 0 bases, and 11 bases lay between the germline ends. CDR1 and CDR2 (germline): GTSNPN, SVGIG (reference sequence). CDR3 size: 15 residues. CDR3 amino acids: CAWSVQGLMNTEAFF. DNA of the CDR3: TGTGCCTGGAGTGTACAAGGACTCATGAACACTGAAGCTTTCTTT.

The chain is built from TRBV16 and TRBJ2-7, with 7 bases fitting TRBD1. The V and J ends lost 0 bases and 2 bases, in that order; junction bases with no gene match: 4. This CDR3 is built from 15 residues. CDR1 and CDR2 (germline): KGHSY, FQNENV. CDR3 bases: TGTGCCAGCAGCCAATCGGGGACAGCTACCTACGAGCAGTACTTC. It yields the protein CASSQSGTATYEQYF.

The chain combines TRBV5-4 with TRBJ2-2; TRBD2 agrees at 7 bases. The J segment lost 5 bases and the V segment lost 4 bases, leaving 8 bases of the junction unmatched. The CDR3 is 15 residues long. Per germline, CDR1 SGHNT and CDR2 YYREEE (reference sequence). CDR3 DNA sequence: TGTGCCAGCAGCCCGGGGGGACGTCGGACCGGGGAGCTGTTTTTT. The encoded protein is CASSPGGRRTGELFF.

The rearrangement joins TRBV6-6 to TRBJ2-7, with 10 bases aligning to TRBD2. Trimming removed 5 bases from V and 3 bases from J; junction bases left unmatched: 4. Germline V CDR1 and CDR2: MNHNY, SVGAGI (reference sequence). The CDR3 runs to 14 residues. CDR3 amino acids: CASSVAGGYYEQYF. The CDR3 DNA reads as TGTGCCAGCAGTGTAGCGGGGGGATACTACGAGCAGTACTTC.

This clone showed up just a few times. This chain links TRBV29-1 with TRBJ1-4; 9 bases are shared with TRBD1. The germline gives CDR1 SQVTM, CDR2 ANQGSEA. The CDR3 is 14 amino acids. Losses at the gene ends were 7 bases for V and 5 bases for J; bases not matched to a gene: 8. CDR3 amino acids: CSATKQGANEKLFF. As DNA, the CDR3 is TGCAGCGCAACTAAACAGGGGGCGAATGAAAAACTGTTTTTT.

V usage is TRBV18 and J usage is TRBJ1-2; unclear D gene. Trimming stripped 2 bases from V and 3 bases from J, with 10 bases between. Germline V CDR1 and CDR2: KGHSH, LQKENI. The CDR3 has 14 residues. As DNA, the CDR3 is TGTGCCAGCTCACCAGGGCAGACCGACTATGGCTACACCTTC. Protein: CASSPGQTDYGYTF.